This T cell receptor (beta chain) was captured by sequencing in a study of T cell responses to AZD1222 COVID-19 vaccine (dated by TCRdb to the early 2020s). In terms of the full investigation: A total of over 230 trial participants underwent TCR sequencing, of whom around 210 had received two doses of AZD1222 and 26 had received two doses of the MenACWY control vaccine. Trial participants were enrolled into age subgroups of 18-55, 56-69 and 70-plus years, which contained about 150, 27 and 61 TCR-sequenced participants, respectively. Study-wide findings and limitations: The 56-69-year group was small, and its depth increase did not reach significance, likely because of low power. Because no samples from the day 14 peak response were available, repertoires could be characterized only after the peak T cell response. CD4 TCRs associated with the vaccine covered the entire spike protein, and the dominant responses were in regions 160-218 and 743-854. Conclusions about previously exposed vaccinees are limited because only five to seven AZD1222 recipients were SARS-CoV-2 seropositive at baseline. A significant rise in spike-specific TCR breadth and depth was observed after two AZD1222 doses relative to day 0 and relative to MenACWY recipients. Participants were mostly white British, with more females than males. The authors suggested clonal diversity may have been underestimated. Reportedly, almost half of the unique spike-specific TCRs recognized epitopes lying outside the regions that are mutated in the B.1.351 and B.1.1.7 variants.

For this clone: The antigen it recognizes is unknown. No base qualities exist here, and no much larger clone lies one base off it.

This sample's time point label indicates: about 28 days (+/-7) after the second vaccine dose. AZD1222 recipients whose second dose came at about 4 weeks and those whose second dose came at about 12 weeks were combined into one group, since spike-specific TCR depth and breadth did not differ between the two schedules. Vaccinee samples came from UK trials COV001 and COV002, including a single-blind randomized controlled phase 2/3 trial of AZD1222 (ChAdOx1 nCoV-19) in healthy adults. Trial participant PBMC samples were collected at day 0 and day 28 after the second dose for TCRbeta chain sequencing. The CDR3 regions of human TCRbeta chains were analyzed by immunosequencing. The original methods were these. Repertoire TCRs were matched against a reference library of SARS-CoV-2-specific TCRs generated with the MIRA antigen-specificity platform. Breadth was defined as the fraction of unique TCRs that were SARS-CoV-2-associated, and depth was defined as the fraction of total T cells that were SARS-CoV-2-associated. Each spike-specific TCR was assigned to its reactive spike region and to a CD4 or CD8 class using the MIRA data. Log10-transformed breadth and depth values were compared by one-way ANOVA with Sidak's multiple comparisons tests. TCRdb retrieved this table from immuneACCESS and kept in-frame rearrangements only. Not all clones are present; in checked studies, unresolved V genes account for under half, and no reason is known for the remainder. V, J and clone size derive from that table, while D and trimming were established from the DNA sequence. Present in this sample are roughly 80,000 clones, roughly 87% of which were seen just once. Of the sample, around 10% is held by the ten largest clones.

V has 2 bases trimmed and J has 14 bases trimmed; junction bases matching no gene number 10. Taken from cysteine to phenylalanine, the CDR3 has 14 residues. Of the read, only the CDR3 DNA is kept; its 42 bases are in frame from base 1. The germline V gene supplies CDR1 MNHEY and CDR2 SVGEGT. Sequenced material: peripheral blood, taken 28 days after the second AZD1222 dose. The clonotype comes from an adult who received the AZD1222 COVID-19 vaccine. The rearrangement combines TRBV6-2 or TRBV6-3 with TRBJ2-1; 9 bases in the junction line up with TRBD2. The nucleotide sequence is TGTGCCAGCAGTTACGTTGGAGCGGGGGGTCCGGAGTTCTTC. It is translated as CASSYVGAGGPEFF.